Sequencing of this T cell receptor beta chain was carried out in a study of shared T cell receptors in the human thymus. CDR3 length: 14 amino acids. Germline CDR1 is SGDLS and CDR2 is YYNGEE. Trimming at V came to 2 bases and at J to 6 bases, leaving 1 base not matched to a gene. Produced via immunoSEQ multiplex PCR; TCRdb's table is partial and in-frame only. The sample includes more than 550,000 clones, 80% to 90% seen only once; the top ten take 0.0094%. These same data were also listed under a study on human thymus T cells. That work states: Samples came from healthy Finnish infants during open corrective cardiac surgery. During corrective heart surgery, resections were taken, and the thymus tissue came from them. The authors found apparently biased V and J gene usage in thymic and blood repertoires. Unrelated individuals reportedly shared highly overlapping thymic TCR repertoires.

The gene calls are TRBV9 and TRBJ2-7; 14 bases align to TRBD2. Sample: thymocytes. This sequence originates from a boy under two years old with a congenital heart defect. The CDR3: CASSVGLAGVEQYF. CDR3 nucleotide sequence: TGTGCCAGCAGCGTGGGACTAGCGGGAGTCGAGCAGTACTTC.